Listed here is a single T cell receptor (beta chain). This CDR3 is built from 16 residues. CDR1 and CDR2 (germline): SGDLS, YYNGEE. J lost 1 base, V lost 0 bases, and 3 bases had no gene match. The data originate from a study of patients and donors after allogeneic stem cell transplantation. TCRdb re-called the RT-PCR reads through MiXCR, storing one row per CDR3 protein. Of 800,000 to 1,000,000 distinct CDR3 sequences listed, about a sixth are singletons. This clonotype was obtained from a human donor who was either an allogeneic HSCT recipient or a stem cell or donor lymphocyte infusion donor (not recorded which). It is not recorded whose cells these are; they may come from a transplant donor. This chain joins TRBV9 and TRBJ2-2, with 7 bases matching TRBD2. Sequencing was done on a sample of blood, either unsorted or a sorted T cell fraction (not recorded which). This CDR3 is CASSVGGGVNTGELFF. The CDR3 DNA reads TGTGCCAGCAGCGTAGGTGGGGGGGTGAACACCGGGGAGCTGTTTTTT.